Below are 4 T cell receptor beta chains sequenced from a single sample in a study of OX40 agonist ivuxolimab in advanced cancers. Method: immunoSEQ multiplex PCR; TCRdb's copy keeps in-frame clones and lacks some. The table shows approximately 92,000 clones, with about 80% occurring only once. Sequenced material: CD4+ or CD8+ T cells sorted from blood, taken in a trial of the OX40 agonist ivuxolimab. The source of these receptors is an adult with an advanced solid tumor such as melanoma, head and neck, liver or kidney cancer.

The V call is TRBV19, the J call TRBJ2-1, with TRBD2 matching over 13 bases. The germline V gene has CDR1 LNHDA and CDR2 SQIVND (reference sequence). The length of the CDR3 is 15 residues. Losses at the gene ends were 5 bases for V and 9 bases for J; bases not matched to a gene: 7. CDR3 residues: CASSATSGGRGEQFF. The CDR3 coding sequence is TGTGCCAGTAGTGCGACTAGCGGGGGGCGAGGTGAGCAGTTCTTC.

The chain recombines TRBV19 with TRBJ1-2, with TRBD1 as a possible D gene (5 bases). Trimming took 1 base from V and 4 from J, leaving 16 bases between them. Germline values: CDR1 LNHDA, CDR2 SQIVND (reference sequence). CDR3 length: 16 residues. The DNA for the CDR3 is TGTGCCAGTAGTATAGTAATCGGAACAACAGGCTATGGCTACACCTTC. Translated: CASSIVIGTTGYGYTF.

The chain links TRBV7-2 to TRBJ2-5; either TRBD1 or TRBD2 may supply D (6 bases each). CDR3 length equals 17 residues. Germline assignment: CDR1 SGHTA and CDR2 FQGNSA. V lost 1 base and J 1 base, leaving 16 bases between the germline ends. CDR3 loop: CASSLESPGAAQETQYF. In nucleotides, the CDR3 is TGTGCCAGCAGCTTAGAGTCGCCGGGGGCCGCCCAAGAGACCCAGTACTTC.

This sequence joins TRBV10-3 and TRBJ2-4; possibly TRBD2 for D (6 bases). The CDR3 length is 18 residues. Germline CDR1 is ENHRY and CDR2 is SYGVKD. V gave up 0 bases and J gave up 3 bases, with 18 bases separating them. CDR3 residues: CAISESAVSGSNKNIQYF. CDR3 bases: TGTGCCATCAGTGAGTCGGCGGTAAGCGGGTCCAACAAAAACATTCAGTACTTC.